Following are 10 T cell receptor beta chains from one sample sequenced in a study of blood T cell repertoires in COVID-19. The protocol was immunoSEQ multiplex PCR, while the TCRdb copy is restricted to in-frame clones and leaves out a portion. The sample has some 200,000 clones; roughly 82% are singletons. Sequencing was carried out using PBMCs or T cells enriched from blood (not recorded which). The receptors shown here come from a man in his forties who had recovered from COVID-19.

This chain joins TRBV24-1 and TRBJ2-1, with D maybe TRBD2 (6 bases). The CDR3 has 16 residues. The germline V and J ends were trimmed by 3 bases and 8 bases, with 19 bases remaining between them. CDR1 is KGHDR, CDR2 SFDVKD, per germline. For the CDR3, the DNA is TGTGCCACCAGTGATACCGGGGCAGGGACTTCGGATGAGCAGTTCTTC. It translates to CATSDTGAGTSDEQFF.

Only a few counts were recorded for this clone. V is TRBV18 and J is TRBJ2-7; TRBD1 aligns across 10 bases. CDR3 length: 13 amino acids. Trimming removed 3 bases from V and 7 bases from J; junction bases left unmatched: 3. Germline loops: CDR1 KGHSH, CDR2 LQKENI. CDR3 amino acids: CASSPDRGREQYV. The CDR3 nucleotides are TGTGCCAGCTCACCTGACAGGGGGCGGGAGCAGTACGTC.

This clone occurred a few times. This chain uses TRBV28 with TRBJ1-2; D gene unclear. Germline CDR1 is MDHEN and CDR2 is SYDVKM. V was shortened by 7 bases and J by 1 base, with 16 bases between the two germline ends. This CDR3 has 15 amino acids. CDR3 residues: CASTDSPRVNYGYTF. CDR3 coding DNA: TGTGCCAGCACCGACTCCCCCCGGGTTAACTATGGCTACACCTTC.

This clone appeared a few times. This chain joins TRBV27 and TRBJ1-6, with a possible D match to TRBD1 (5 bases). The germline V and J ends were trimmed by 3 bases and 7 bases, with 10 bases remaining between them. The CDR3 has 14 amino acids. Germline V gives CDR1 MNHEY, CDR2 SMNVEV (reference sequence). For the CDR3, the DNA is TGTGCCAGCAGTTTTCCAGGGTCGAATTCACCCCTCCACTTT. Its protein product is CASSFPGSNSPLHF.

This chain uses TRBV30 with TRBJ1-2; 9 nucleotides align to TRBD1. Per germline, CDR1 GTSNPN and CDR2 SVGIG (reference sequence). The V and J ends lost 0 bases and 7 bases, in that order; junction bases with no gene match: 3. The CDR3 has 13 residues. CDR3 amino acids: CAWSVDRGSGYTF. CDR3 DNA sequence: TGTGCCTGGAGTGTAGACAGGGGGTCTGGCTACACCTTC.

A few counts support this clone. The CDR3 nucleotides are TGTGCCAGTAGTATTTCTAGCGGGAATTCAGGGATTTACGAGCAGTACTTC. Protein product: CASSISSGNSGIYEQYF. This chain joins TRBV19 and TRBJ2-7; TRBD2 agrees at 9 bases. The germline V gene encodes CDR1 LNHDA and CDR2 SQIVND (reference sequence). The CDR3 has 17 residues. The ends lost 3 bases at V and 4 bases at J; junction bases unmatched: 13.

This chain joins TRBV10-3 and TRBJ2-2; D is unresolved. The CDR3 loop spans 15 amino acids. Germline CDR1 reads ENHRY; CDR2 reads SYGVKD. V lost 3 bases, J lost 4 bases, and 12 bases lay in between. The chain's CDR3 is CAISESRTPTGELFF. CDR3 nucleotides: TGTGCCATCAGTGAATCCAGAACACCCACCGGGGAGCTGTTTTTT.

This clone appeared once. The chain couples TRBV27 to TRBJ2-1; 11 bases fit TRBD2. The CDR3 is 16 residues long. The J segment lost 3 bases and the V segment lost 7 bases, leaving 8 bases of the junction unmatched. From germline, CDR1 is MNHEY and CDR2 SMNVEV (reference sequence). The CDR3 DNA reads as TGTGCCAGCATGGGGACTAGCGGACGCCACTACAATGAGCAGTTCTTC. It specifies CASMGTSGRHYNEQFF.

This CDR3 is CASSKDRVPYNEQFF. The CDR3 DNA sequence: TGTGCCAGCAGTAAAGACAGGGTCCCCTACAATGAGCAGTTCTTC. The chain links TRBV27 to TRBJ2-1; 7 nucleotides align to TRBD1. The CDR3 has 15 residues. Germline trimming cut 5 bases from V and 2 bases from J; bases unmatched to any gene: 6. CDR1 MNHEY and CDR2 SMNVEV come from the germline V gene (reference sequence).

V and J are TRBV5-1 and TRBJ2-2; a weak D match, TRBD2 (5 bases). The germline gives CDR1 SGHRS, CDR2 YFSETQ. Trimming removed 0 bases at V and 0 bases at J, with 9 bases between. The CDR3 extends over 16 amino acids. The chain's CDR3 is CASSLAGGANTGELFF. DNA for the CDR3: TGCGCCAGCAGCTTGGCCGGAGGCGCGAACACCGGGGAGCTGTTTTTT.